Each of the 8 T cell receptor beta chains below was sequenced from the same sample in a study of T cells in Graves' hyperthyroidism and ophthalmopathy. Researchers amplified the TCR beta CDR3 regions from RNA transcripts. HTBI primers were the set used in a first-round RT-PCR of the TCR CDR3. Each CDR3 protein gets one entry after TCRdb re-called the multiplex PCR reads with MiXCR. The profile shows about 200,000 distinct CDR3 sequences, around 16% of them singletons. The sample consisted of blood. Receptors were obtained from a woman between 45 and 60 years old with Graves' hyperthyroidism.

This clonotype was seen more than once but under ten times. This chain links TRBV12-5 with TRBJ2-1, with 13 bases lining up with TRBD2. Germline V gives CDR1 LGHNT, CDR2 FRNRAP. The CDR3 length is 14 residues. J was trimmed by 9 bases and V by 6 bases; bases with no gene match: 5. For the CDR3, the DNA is TGTGCTAGTGGCTGGGGGACTAGCGGGGTTGAGCAGTTCTTC. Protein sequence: CASGWGTSGVEQFF. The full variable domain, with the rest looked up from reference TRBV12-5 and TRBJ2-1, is DARVTQTPRHKVTEMGQEVTMRCQPILGHNTVFWYRQTMMQGLELLAYFRNRAPLDDSGMPKDRFSAEMPDATLATLKIQPSEPRDSAVYFCASGWGTSGVEQFFGPGTRLTVL.

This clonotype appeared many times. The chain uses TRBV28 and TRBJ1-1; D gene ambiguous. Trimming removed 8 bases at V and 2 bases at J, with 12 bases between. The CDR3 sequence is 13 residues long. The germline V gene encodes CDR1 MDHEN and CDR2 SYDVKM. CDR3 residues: CASPTPLNTEAFF. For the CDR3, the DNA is TGTGCCAGCCCGACACCGCTTAACACTGAAGCTTTCTTT.

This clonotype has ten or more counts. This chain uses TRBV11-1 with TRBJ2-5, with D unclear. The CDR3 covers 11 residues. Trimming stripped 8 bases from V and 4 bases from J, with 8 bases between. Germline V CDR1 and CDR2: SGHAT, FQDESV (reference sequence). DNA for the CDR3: TGTGCCAGCGAGACGGGAGAGACCCAGTACTTC. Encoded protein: CASETGETQYF.

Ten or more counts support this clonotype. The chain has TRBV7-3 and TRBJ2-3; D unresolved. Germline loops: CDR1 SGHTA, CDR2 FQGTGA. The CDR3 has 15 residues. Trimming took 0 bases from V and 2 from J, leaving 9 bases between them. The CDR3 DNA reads TGTGCCAGCAGCTTAACTGCAGTGACCACAGATACGCAGTATTTT. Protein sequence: CASSLTAVTTDTQYF.

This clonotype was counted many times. CDR3 residues: CAIKLREALATGELFF. DNA of the CDR3: TGTGCCATCAAACTGCGGGAGGCCCTAGCCACCGGGGAGCTGTTTTTT. The chain has TRBV11-2 and TRBJ2-2; 8 bases map to TRBD2. Germline trimming cut 10 bases from V and 4 bases from J; bases unmatched to any gene: 14. From germline, CDR1 is SGHAT and CDR2 FQNNGV. This CDR3 is built from 16 residues.

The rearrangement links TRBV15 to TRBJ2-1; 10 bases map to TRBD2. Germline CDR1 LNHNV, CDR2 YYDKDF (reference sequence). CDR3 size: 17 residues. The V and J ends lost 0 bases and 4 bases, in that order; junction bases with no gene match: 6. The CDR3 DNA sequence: TGTGCCACCAGCAGAGAGTCGAGGACTAGCGGTTACAATGAGCAGTTCTTC. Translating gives CATSRESRTSGYNEQFF. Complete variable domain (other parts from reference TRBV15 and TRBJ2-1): DAMVIQNPRYQVTQFGKPVTLSCSQTLNHNVMYWYQQKSSQAPKLLFHYYDKDFNNEADTPDNFQSRRPNTSFCFLDIRSPGLGDTAMYLCATSRESRTSGYNEQFFGPGTRLTVL.

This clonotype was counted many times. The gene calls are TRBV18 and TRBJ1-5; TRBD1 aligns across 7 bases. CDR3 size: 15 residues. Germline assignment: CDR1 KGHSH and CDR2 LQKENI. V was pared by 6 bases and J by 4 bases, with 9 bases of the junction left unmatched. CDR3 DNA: TGTGCCAGCTCCCTCGGGACAGCCAAAAATCAGCCCCAGCATTTT. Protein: CASSLGTAKNQPQHF.

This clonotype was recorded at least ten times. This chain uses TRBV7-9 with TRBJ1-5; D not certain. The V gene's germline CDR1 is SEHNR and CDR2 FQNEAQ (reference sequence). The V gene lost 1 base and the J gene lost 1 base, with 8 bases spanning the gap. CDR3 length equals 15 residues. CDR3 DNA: TGTGCCAGCAGCTTAGTTGGAGTCAGCAATCAGCCCCAGCATTTT. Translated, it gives CASSLVGVSNQPQHF.